Listed below are T cell receptor beta chains from one sample, sequenced in a study of T cell responses to AZD1222 COVID-19 vaccine. The table came from immunoSEQ multiplex PCR; TCRdb's copy has only in-frame clones and leaves some out. The data show some 170,000 clones, around 90% seen once. Sequences were derived from peripheral blood, sampled on day 0 of AZD1222 vaccination. The receptors come from an adult in good health. CDR3s include the opening cysteine and the closing phenylalanine or tryptophan. Fields, in order: J gene, V gene, D gene, clone size, CDR3 protein, CDR3 DNA. D genes are given only for firm matches. Clone size is given for some rows only: seen once, a few or many times, or a class if the clone is expanded.

J: TRBJ1-1
V: TRBV4-1
D: TRBD1
size: -
CDR3: CASSQDQGALTEAFF
DNA: TGCGCCAGCAGCCAAGATCAGGGGGCGTTGACTGAAGCTTTCTTT

J: TRBJ1-2
V: TRBV6-6
D: TRBD1
size: -
CDR3: CASLGQVLYGYTF
DNA: TGTGCCAGCCTCGGACAGGTTCTCTATGGCTACACCTTC

J: TRBJ1-2
V: TRBV28
D: -
size: -
CDR3: CASSSARGYGYTF
DNA: TGTGCCAGCAGTTCAGCCAGGGGTTATGGCTACACCTTC

J: TRBJ2-1
V: TRBV4-2
D: -
size: -
CDR3: CASSPDYYNEQFF
DNA: TGTGCCAGCAGCCCGGACTACTACAATGAGCAGTTCTTC

J: TRBJ1-5
V: TRBV5-8
D: -
size: once
CDR3: CASSPAGGRQPQHF
DNA: TGTGCCAGCAGCCCAGCGGGGGGCCGTCAGCCCCAGCATTTT

J: TRBJ1-3
V: TRBV6-5
D: -
size: -
CDR3: CATSRGAGNTIYF
DNA: TGTGCCACCAGCCGGGGGGCTGGAAACACCATATATTTT

J: TRBJ2-3
V: TRBV27
D: -
size: once
CDR3: CASSFQGTGTDTQYF
DNA: TGTGCCAGCAGTTTCCAGGGAACCGGCACAGATACGCAGTATTTT

J: TRBJ2-5
V: TRBV27
D: TRBD1
size: -
CDR3: CASSPYVGTGGRWYQETQYF
DNA: TGTGCCAGCAGTCCATACGTGGGGACAGGGGGCCGATGGTACCAAGAGACCCAGTACTTC

J: TRBJ2-7
V: TRBV19
D: -
size: -
CDR3: CASKLGRSMGEQYF
DNA: TGTGCCAGTAAATTAGGACGGTCAATGGGCGAGCAGTACTTC

J: TRBJ1-1
V: TRBV29-1
D: TRBD1
size: once
CDR3: CSVSGQRNTEAFF
DNA: TGCAGCGTCTCGGGACAGAGGAACACTGAAGCTTTCTTT

J: TRBJ1-3
V: TRBV6-5
D: -
size: -
CDR3: CASSYSLQVPGNTIYF
DNA: TGTGCCAGCAGTTACTCGCTACAGGTTCCGGGAAACACCATATATTTT

J: TRBJ1-2
V: TRBV6-5
D: -
size: once
CDR3: CASRRPGLNYGYTF
DNA: TGTGCCAGCAGGCGTCCGGGACTCAACTATGGCTACACCTTC

J: TRBJ1-5
V: TRBV6-5
D: TRBD1
size: -
CDR3: CASTSDRGGNQPQHF
DNA: TGTGCCAGCACCTCCGACAGGGGCGGGAATCAGCCCCAGCATTTT

J: TRBJ1-1
V: TRBV18
D: -
size: -
CDR3: CASSPPMAEAFF
DNA: TGTGCCAGCTCACCCCCCATGGCTGAAGCTTTCTTT

J: TRBJ1-6
V: TRBV15
D: -
size: -
CDR3: CATSRGSNSPLHF
DNA: TGTGCCACCAGCAGGGGTTCTAATTCACCCCTCCACTTT

J: TRBJ1-1
V: TRBV7-9
D: -
size: -
CDR3: CASSKGNTEAFF
DNA: TGTGCCAGCAGCAAAGGAAACACTGAAGCTTTCTTT

J: TRBJ1-2
V: TRBV10-3
D: -
size: -
CDR3: CAISESANGYTF
DNA: TGTGCCATCAGTGAGTCGGCGAATGGCTACACCTTC

J: TRBJ1-1
V: TRBV4-1
D: -
size: once
CDR3: CASSHLDPEVAFF
DNA: TGCGCCAGCAGCCACCTCGATCCCGAAGTGGCTTTCTTT

J: TRBJ1-1
V: TRBV7-9
D: -
size: -
CDR3: CASRRTVNTEAFF
DNA: TGTGCCAGCAGGCGGACAGTGAACACTGAAGCTTTCTTT

J: TRBJ2-1
V: TRBV3-1/TRBV3-2
D: -
size: -
CDR3: CASSQDRSEQFF
DNA: TGTGCCAGCAGCCAAGATCGAAGTGAGCAGTTCTTC

J: TRBJ1-1
V: TRBV6-5
D: TRBD1
size: -
CDR3: CASSYYTGGTEAFF
DNA: TGTGCCAGCAGTTACTATACAGGGGGCACTGAAGCTTTCTTT

J: TRBJ1-1
V: TRBV27
D: -
size: once
CDR3: CASSLGPGGTEAFF
DNA: TGTGCCAGCAGTCTCGGACCCGGCGGCACTGAAGCTTTCTTT

J: TRBJ2-5
V: TRBV24-1
D: -
size: -
CDR3: CATSEDFQETQYF
DNA: TGTGCCACCAGTGAGGACTTCCAAGAGACCCAGTACTTC

J: TRBJ2-3
V: TRBV19
D: -
size: -
CDR3: CASSTSHGDTQYF
DNA: TGTGCCAGTAGTACCTCACACGGAGATACGCAGTATTTT

J: TRBJ2-5
V: TRBV5-1
D: TRBD2
size: -
CDR3: CASSSTSGTLLPGTQYF
DNA: TGCGCCAGCAGCTCAACTAGCGGGACCCTGTTACCAGGGACCCAGTACTTC

J: TRBJ2-1
V: TRBV20-1
D: -
size: -
CDR3: CSAIKRNEQFF
DNA: TGCAGTGCTATAAAAAGGAATGAGCAGTTCTTC

J: TRBJ1-1
V: TRBV28
D: -
size: once
CDR3: CASSSTGGYTLNAFF
DNA: TGTGCCAGCAGCTCTACGGGGGGGTACACCCTGAACGCTTTCTTT

J: TRBJ1-2
V: TRBV21-1
D: -
size: -
CDR3: CASSSYRGYNYGYTF
DNA: TGTGCCAGCAGCTCGTACAGGGGGTACAACTATGGCTACACCTTC

J: TRBJ1-6
V: TRBV3-1/TRBV3-2
D: -
size: -
CDR3: CASSHQRGSPLHF
DNA: TGTGCCAGCAGCCATCAAAGGGGGTCACCCCTCCACTTT

J: TRBJ2-1
V: TRBV12-5
D: -
size: -
CDR3: CASAFRRSAIYNEQFF
DNA: TGTGCTAGTGCCTTTCGGCGGAGCGCGATCTACAATGAGCAGTTCTTC

J: TRBJ1-5
V: TRBV30
D: -
size: -
CDR3: CAWSVWGGNQPQHF
DNA: TGTGCCTGGAGTGTATGGGGCGGCAATCAGCCCCAGCATTTT

J: TRBJ2-1
V: TRBV23-1
D: TRBD2
size: once
CDR3: CASSSPGLAGPQLGEQFF
DNA: TGCGCCAGCAGTTCCCCCGGACTAGCGGGCCCCCAATTAGGTGAGCAGTTCTTC

J: TRBJ2-1
V: TRBV6-5
D: TRBD2
size: -
CDR3: CASTDGAGGPEQFF
DNA: TGTGCCAGCACCGACGGGGCGGGAGGGCCTGAGCAGTTCTTC

J: TRBJ2-2
V: TRBV6-8
D: -
size: -
CDR3: CASSWSRINTGELFF
DNA: TGTGCCAGCAGTTGGTCACGGATAAACACCGGGGAGCTGTTTTTT

J: TRBJ2-5
V: TRBV6-2/TRBV6-3
D: TRBD2
size: -
CDR3: CASSLRAGGAETQYF
DNA: TGTGCCAGCAGTCTACGTGCGGGAGGTGCAGAGACCCAGTACTTC

J: TRBJ2-7
V: TRBV12-5
D: -
size: -
CDR3: CASGLALSEQYF
DNA: TGTGCTAGTGGTTTGGCCCTCTCCGAGCAGTACTTC

J: TRBJ2-2
V: TRBV5-8
D: -
size: -
CDR3: CASSLYRGASNTGELFF
DNA: TGTGCCAGCAGCTTGTATCGGGGGGCCTCGAACACCGGGGAGCTGTTTTTT

J: TRBJ2-5
V: TRBV5-4
D: TRBD2
size: -
CDR3: CASSSSSGTSGKETQYF
DNA: TGTGCCAGCAGCTCCTCATCCGGGACTAGCGGGAAAGAGACCCAGTACTTC

J: TRBJ1-3
V: TRBV2
D: -
size: -
CDR3: CASSESWGGNTIYF
DNA: TGTGCCAGCAGTGAATCTTGGGGAGGTAACACCATATATTTT

J: TRBJ1-2
V: TRBV5-5
D: TRBD1
size: -
CDR3: CASSVQGGLNYGYTF
DNA: TGTGCCAGCAGCGTACAGGGGGGCCTTAACTATGGCTACACCTTC

J: TRBJ1-2
V: TRBV12-3/TRBV12-4
D: -
size: -
CDR3: CASSLGQSGGYTF
DNA: TGTGCCAGCAGTTTAGGTCAGTCAGGTGGCTACACCTTC

J: TRBJ1-5
V: TRBV6-5
D: -
size: -
CDR3: CASRWGEYSNQPQHF
DNA: TGTGCCAGCAGGTGGGGGGAATATAGCAATCAGCCCCAGCATTTT

J: TRBJ1-2
V: TRBV14
D: TRBD1
size: few
CDR3: CASSQLGQGAGGYTF
DNA: TGTGCCAGCAGCCAACTGGGGCAGGGGGCCGGTGGCTACACCTTC

J: TRBJ1-1
V: TRBV18
D: -
size: once
CDR3: CASSPRRGGRVKNTEAFF
DNA: TGTGCCAGCTCACCAAGAAGGGGCGGCCGTGTTAAAAACACTGAAGCTTTCTTT

J: TRBJ2-1
V: TRBV2
D: TRBD2
size: -
CDR3: CASSGLGGRDEQFF
DNA: TGTGCCAGCAGTGGTCTGGGCGGGAGGGATGAGCAGTTCTTC

J: TRBJ2-6
V: TRBV3-1/TRBV3-2
D: TRBD1
size: -
CDR3: CASSLGQGVSGANVLTF
DNA: TGTGCCAGCAGCCTCGGACAGGGGGTATCTGGGGCCAACGTCCTGACTTTC

J: TRBJ2-3
V: TRBV5-8
D: TRBD1
size: -
CDR3: CASSRGHRDRLIDTQYF
DNA: TGTGCCAGCAGCAGAGGTCACCGGGACAGGCTTATCGATACGCAGTATTTT

J: TRBJ2-5
V: TRBV3-1/TRBV3-2
D: -
size: -
CDR3: CASSYIGVEETQYF
DNA: TGTGCCAGCAGCTACATTGGCGTCGAAGAGACCCAGTACTTC

J: TRBJ1-6
V: TRBV25-1
D: TRBD1
size: -
CDR3: CASGILTGGNSPLHF
DNA: TGTGCCAGCGGAATATTGACAGGGGGTAATTCACCCCTCCACTTT

J: TRBJ1-1
V: TRBV7-8
D: -
size: -
CDR3: CASSPGWEDTEAFF
DNA: TGTGCCAGCAGCCCGGGCTGGGAGGACACTGAAGCTTTCTTT

J: TRBJ1-1
V: TRBV4-1
D: TRBD1
size: once
CDR3: CASSHVPGQGNEAFF
DNA: TGCGCCAGCAGCCATGTCCCGGGACAGGGGAACGAAGCTTTCTTT

J: TRBJ1-1
V: TRBV19
D: -
size: -
CDR3: CASSNPGREAFF
DNA: TGTGCCAGTAGTAATCCGGGACGAGAAGCTTTCTTT

J: TRBJ2-5
V: TRBV4-1
D: -
size: once
CDR3: CASSQEGAGVKETQYF
DNA: TGCGCCAGCAGCCAAGAGGGGGCAGGGGTCAAAGAGACCCAGTACTTC

J: TRBJ2-1
V: TRBV19
D: -
size: -
CDR3: CASRSSGSYNEQFF
DNA: TGTGCCAGTAGGAGTAGCGGTTCCTACAATGAGCAGTTCTTC

J: TRBJ1-5
V: TRBV19
D: -
size: once
CDR3: CASSVLRQGHNQPQHF
DNA: TGTGCCAGTAGTGTCCTAAGGCAGGGGCACAATCAGCCCCAGCATTTT

J: TRBJ2-1
V: TRBV2
D: TRBD1
size: once
CDR3: CASNDRGRANGYEQFF
DNA: TGTGCCAGCAATGACAGGGGACGGGCTAACGGGTATGAGCAGTTCTTC

J: TRBJ2-3
V: TRBV15
D: TRBD1
size: -
CDR3: CATTPRGQGSDTQYF
DNA: TGTGCCACCACCCCAAGGGGACAGGGTTCAGATACGCAGTATTTT

J: TRBJ2-1
V: TRBV24-1
D: -
size: once
CDR3: CATSESDNEQFF
DNA: TGTGCCACCAGTGAATCCGACAATGAGCAGTTCTTC

J: TRBJ1-2
V: TRBV30
D: TRBD1
size: -
CDR3: CAWKLDRVYGYTF
DNA: TGTGCCTGGAAATTAGACAGGGTCTATGGCTACACCTTC

J: TRBJ2-7
V: TRBV2
D: -
size: -
CDR3: CASSPGPTGEQYF
DNA: TGTGCCAGCAGTCCCGGCCCGACAGGCGAGCAGTACTTC